This T cell receptor beta chain stems from a study of shared clonotypes between healthy human individuals. CDR3 length equals 14 residues. Germline CDR1 is SGHTA and CDR2 is FQGNSA. V trimming: 0 bases; J trimming: 2 bases; junction bases outside the gene matches: 1. Details on this clone: The antigen is not known. Other DNA sequences in this specimen translate into the identical CDR3.

The study's findings and limits: The expectation was that sequencing depth would affect clonotype sharing among donors.

Measured with immunoSEQ multiplex PCR; TCRdb has only the in-frame clones, and not every one. This sample has 1,400,000 or so clones; approximately 98.5% occur once, and the top ten carry 0.36%. The genes are TRBV7-2 and TRBJ2-7; 7 positions match TRBD1. The sequence was obtained from a man aged 25 to 45 in good health. Sample: naive CD4+ T cells sorted from blood. Stated subset: CD45RA+ positively selected. The chain's CDR3 is CASSLAGGPYEQYF. Written as DNA, the CDR3 is TGTGCCAGCAGCTTAGCAGGGGGCCCCTACGAGCAGTACTTC.